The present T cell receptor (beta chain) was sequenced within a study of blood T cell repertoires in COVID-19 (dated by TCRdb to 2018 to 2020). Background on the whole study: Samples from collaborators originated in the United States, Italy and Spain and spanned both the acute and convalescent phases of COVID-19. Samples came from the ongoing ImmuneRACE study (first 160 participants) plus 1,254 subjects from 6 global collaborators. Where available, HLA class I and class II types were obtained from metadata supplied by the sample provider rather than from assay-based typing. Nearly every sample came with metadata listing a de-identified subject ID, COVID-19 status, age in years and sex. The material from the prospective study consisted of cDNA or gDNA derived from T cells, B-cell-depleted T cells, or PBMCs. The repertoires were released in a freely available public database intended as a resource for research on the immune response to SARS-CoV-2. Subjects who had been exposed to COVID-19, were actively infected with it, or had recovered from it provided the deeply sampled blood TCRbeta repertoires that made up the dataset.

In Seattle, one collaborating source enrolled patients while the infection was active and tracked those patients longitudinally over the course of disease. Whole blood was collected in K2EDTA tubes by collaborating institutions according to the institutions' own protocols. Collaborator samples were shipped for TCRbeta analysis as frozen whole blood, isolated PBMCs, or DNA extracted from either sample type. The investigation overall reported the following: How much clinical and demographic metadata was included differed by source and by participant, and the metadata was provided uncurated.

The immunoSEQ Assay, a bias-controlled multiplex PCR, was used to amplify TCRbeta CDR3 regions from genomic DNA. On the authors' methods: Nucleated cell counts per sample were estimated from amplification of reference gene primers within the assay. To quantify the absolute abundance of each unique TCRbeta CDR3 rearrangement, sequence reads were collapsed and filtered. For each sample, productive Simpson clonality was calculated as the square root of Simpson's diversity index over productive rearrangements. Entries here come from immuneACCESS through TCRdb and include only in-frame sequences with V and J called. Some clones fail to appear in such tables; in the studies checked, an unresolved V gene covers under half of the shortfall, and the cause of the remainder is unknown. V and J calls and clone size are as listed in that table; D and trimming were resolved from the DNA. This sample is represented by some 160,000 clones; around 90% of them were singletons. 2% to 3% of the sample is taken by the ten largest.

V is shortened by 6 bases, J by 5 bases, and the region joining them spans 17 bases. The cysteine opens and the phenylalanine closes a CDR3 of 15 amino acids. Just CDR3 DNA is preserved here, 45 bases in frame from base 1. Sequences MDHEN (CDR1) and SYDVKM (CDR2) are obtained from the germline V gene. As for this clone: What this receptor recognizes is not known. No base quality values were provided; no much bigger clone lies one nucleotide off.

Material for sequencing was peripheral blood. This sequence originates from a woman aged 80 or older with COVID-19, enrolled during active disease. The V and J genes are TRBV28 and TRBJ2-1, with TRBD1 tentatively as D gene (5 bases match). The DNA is TGTGCCAGCAGCGTGACAGCCCTGGGCGACAATGAGCAGTTCTTC. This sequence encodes CASSVTALGDNEQFF.